This TCR beta chain was identified in a study of graft-versus-host responses after intestinal transplantation. Study-level information: Anti-thymocyte globulin was used for induction in all recipients, who then took tacrolimus and steroids for roughly three years.

The CDR3 is 15 amino acids. CDR1 and CDR2 (germline): MNHNS, SASEGT. Assay used: immunoSEQ multiplex PCR; TCRdb lists only in-frame clones, some missing. The sample records tens of thousands of clones, 94% being singletons. With regard to this clone: As yet, its antigen is unknown. Its ends do not fully match the called genes, so a read error is possible. Other DNA sequences from this sample encode an identical CDR3 as well.

The genes are TRBV6-1 and TRBJ2-7, with TRBD1 identical over 7 bases. Sequencing was performed on unstimulated CD8+ T cells sorted from spleen or lymph node cells, taken before intestinal transplant. The clonotype was recovered from a human donor who received an intestinal transplant. In nucleotides, the CDR3 is TGTGCCAGCAGTTTTATGGGAGAAGGGGGCTACGAACAGTACTTC. Encoded protein: CASSFMGEGGYEQYF.